Given below is one T cell receptor (beta chain) in context. TCRdb analysed the RT-PCR reads with MiXCR anew, one entry per CDR3 protein. This sample yields hundreds of thousands of distinct CDR3 sequences, of which 12% to 15% are seen a single time; 3.6% belongs to the top ten. Germline loops: CDR1 LGHNA, CDR2 YSLEER. The V end lost 0 bases, the J end lost 6 bases, and 9 bases lay between the germline ends. There are 14 residues in the CDR3. This receptor was obtained from a female donor in good health, serving as a healthy control. This chain links TRBV4-3 with TRBJ2-1; no clear D. Sequencing was done on a sample of memory CD4+ T cells from blood. The CDR3 DNA follows: TGCGCCAGCAGCCAAGAACCTGGGTCCAATGAGCAGTTCTTC. It translates to CASSQEPGSNEQFF.